Listed here are 25 T cell receptor beta chains from one sample, sequenced in a study of tumor-infiltrating lymphocytes in localized non-small cell lung cancer. Using immunoSEQ multiplex PCR, the repertoire was profiled, and TCRdb retains in-frame clones only, with some absent. The sample includes approximately 17,000 clones, roughly three quarters of them seen just once. Sequences were obtained from lung tumor tissue. The receptors were sampled from a human donor with non-small cell lung cancer.

CDR3 residues: CASSVTTGDWGHEQYF. As DNA, the CDR3 is TGTGCCAGTAGTGTAACAACAGGGGATTGGGGACACGAGCAGTACTTC. The V call is TRBV19, the J call TRBJ2-7, with TRBD1 matching over 7 bases. Germline V gives CDR1 LNHDA, CDR2 SQIVND (reference sequence). This CDR3 is built from 16 residues. V was pared by 5 bases and J by 5 bases, with 15 bases of the junction left unmatched. The variable domain in full, completed from reference TRBV19 and TRBJ2-7, reads DGGITQSPKYLFRKEGQNVTLSCEQNLNHDAMYWYRQDPGQGLRLIYYSQIVNDFQKGDIAEGYSVSREKKESFPLTVTSAQKNPTAFYLCASSVTTGDWGHEQYFGPGTRLTVT.

This clone was found once. The CDR3 carries no conserved terminal phenylalanine or tryptophan, so it likely arises from a read error. Because the CDR3's place on the DNA is in doubt, the DNA is left out and the CDR3 is given as listed by TCRdb. CDR3 in amino acids: CASRLQGRR. The V and J genes are TRBV28 and TRBJ1-2; no check of the table's D call, TRBD1, against the DNA was made. The CDR3 contains 9 residues when both ends are counted. Looked up from germline, CDR1 is MDHEN and CDR2 is SYDVKM.

The chain couples TRBV4-2 to TRBJ2-7; TRBD1 or TRBD2 may be the D gene (5 bases each). Germline CDR1 reads LGHNA; CDR2 reads YNFKEQ. V was trimmed by 0 bases and J by 1 base, leaving 13 bases between them. The CDR3 runs to 16 residues. The CDR3 sequence: CASSQDPGPNSYEQYF. The CDR3 DNA reads as TGTGCCAGCAGCCAAGATCCGGGACCAAATTCCTACGAGCAGTACTTC.

This chain uses TRBV27 with TRBJ2-3; D call uncertain. V lost 0 bases and J 2 bases, leaving 9 bases between the germline ends. CDR3 length equals 15 residues. Germline V gives CDR1 MNHEY, CDR2 SMNVEV (reference sequence). CDR3 region: CASSLSGYLTDTQYF. The CDR3 region has the DNA TGTGCCAGCAGTTTATCGGGCTACCTCACAGATACGCAGTATTTT.

This clone was counted once. V usage is TRBV7-6 and J usage is TRBJ2-5; 11 bases align to TRBD2. J lost 1 base, V lost 6 bases, and 4 bases had no gene match. The V gene's germline CDR1 is SGHVS and CDR2 FNYEAQ. This CDR3 is built from 15 residues. As DNA, the CDR3 is TGTGCCAGCAGTACCGGGACTAGCGGCCAAGAGACCCAGTACTTC. Its protein is CASSTGTSGQETQYF.

The chain employs TRBV6-4 and TRBJ1-1; 9 nucleotides align to TRBD1. This CDR3 has 15 residues. CDR1 and CDR2 (germline): MRHNA, SNTAGT. The V and J ends lost 4 bases and 4 bases, in that order; junction bases with no gene match: 7. The CDR3 DNA is TGTGCCAGCAGTGCAAAGGGACAGGGTTCCACTGAAGCTTTCTTT. It specifies CASSAKGQGSTEAFF.

This chain links TRBV11-2 with TRBJ2-1, with a possible D match to TRBD2 (6 bases). Germline CDR1 and CDR2: SGHAT and FQNNGV. The CDR3 extends over 16 amino acids. Trimming shortened V by 1 base and J by 4 bases, and 14 bases separated the two germline ends. The CDR3 region has the DNA TGTGCCAGCAGCTTAGGGGCCGGGGCGGGGTACAATGAGCAGTTCTTC. Its protein is CASSLGAGAGYNEQFF.

The J gene is TRBJ2-7, the V gene TRBV29-1; 7 nucleotides match TRBD1. V gave up 4 bases and J gave up 0 bases; unmatched junction bases: 3. The germline gives CDR1 SQVTM, CDR2 ANQGSEA. The CDR3 totals 13 residues. The CDR3 protein is CSVGGQYSYEQYF. The DNA of the CDR3 is TGCAGCGTTGGGGGACAGTACTCCTACGAGCAGTACTTC.

The CDR3 DNA sequence: TGTGCCAGCAGCCCATCTAGCGGGAGGGCCGTCACCGGGGAGCTGTTTTTT. Protein: CASSPSSGRAVTGELFF. The chain has TRBV7-2 and TRBJ2-2, with TRBD2 matching over 12 bases. V lost 5 bases, J lost 4 bases, and 8 bases stayed unmatched. Germline values: CDR1 SGHTA, CDR2 FQGNSA. This CDR3 is built from 17 residues. The whole variable domain, remainder taken from reference TRBV7-2 and TRBJ2-2, is GAGVSQSPSNKVTEKGKDVELRCDPISGHTALYWYRQSLGQGLEFLIYFQGNSAPDKSGLPSDRFSAERTGGSVSTLTIQRTQQEDSAVYLCASSPSSGRAVTGELFFGEGSRLTVL.

This chain connects TRBV6-5 to TRBJ1-1; weak D call: TRBD1 (6 bases). Trimming removed 6 bases at V and 8 bases at J, with 22 bases between. The CDR3 contains 15 residues. CDR1 and CDR2 from the germline V gene are MNHEY and SVGAGI. CDR3 bases: TGTGCCAGCAGCTTAGCCGGGACACCGAAGGGGGAAGCTTTCTTT. Its protein product is CASSLAGTPKGEAFF.

The chain combines TRBV6-1 with TRBJ2-6; no clear D gene. CDR3 size: 15 residues. V dropped 3 bases and J dropped 0 bases, with 6 bases sitting between them. Germline V gives CDR1 MNHNS, CDR2 SASEGT. The CDR3 sequence is CASSEGSSGANVLTF. In DNA form, the CDR3 reads TGTGCCAGCAGTGAGGGAAGCTCTGGGGCCAACGTCCTGACTTTC.

This clone has a handful of counts. The V gene is TRBV30, the J gene TRBJ2-1; D perhaps matches TRBD2 (6 bases). The CDR3 consists of 12 residues. The V gene's germline CDR1 is GTSNPN and CDR2 SVGIG (reference sequence). Trimming cost V 0 bases and J 12 bases, with 12 bases left between them. CDR3 loop: CAWSVPAGMQFF. CDR3 DNA: TGTGCCTGGAGTGTTCCCGCGGGAATGCAGTTCTTC.

Only a few counts were recorded for this clone. V is TRBV10-3 and J is TRBJ2-2; 11 nucleotides align to TRBD2. The germline V gene encodes CDR1 ENHRY and CDR2 SYGVKD. The V gene end was trimmed by 7 bases and the J gene end by 4 bases; junction bases not matched to a gene: 14. The CDR3 contains 18 residues. In DNA, the CDR3 is TGTGCCATCATGGACGTGACTAGCGGGACACGTAGCACCGGGGAGCTGTTTTTT. It codes for CAIMDVTSGTRSTGELFF.

The J gene is TRBJ2-7, the V gene TRBV29-1; no clear D gene. The V and J ends lost 6 bases and 5 bases respectively, with 17 bases between them. CDR3 size: 13 residues. Germline CDR1 SQVTM, CDR2 ANQGSEA. The CDR3 sequence: CSVKTPFVDEQYF. CDR3 nucleotide sequence: TGCAGCGTAAAGACACCCTTCGTGGACGAGCAGTACTTC.

In this sample, this clone turned up a few times. The gene calls are TRBV4-3 and TRBJ2-3; perhaps TRBD2 as D (7 bases). V lost 0 bases, J lost 5 bases, and 18 bases lay in between. The CDR3 spans 17 residues. In germline, CDR1 is LGHNA, CDR2 YSLEER. The DNA of the CDR3 is TGCGCCAGCAGCCAAGATAGGTCTAGCGGAGGGGGAGATACGCAGTATTTT. This gives the protein CASSQDRSSGGGDTQYF.

The sample holds a few counts of this clone. This sequence joins TRBV9 and TRBJ2-1; D unclear. The CDR3 extends over 15 amino acids. Germline V gene data show CDR1 as SGDLS and CDR2 as YYNGEE. V was clipped by 4 bases and J by 5 bases, with 16 bases between them. For the CDR3, the DNA is TGTGCCAGCAGCCCCAGTCTTAGTAGGGACAATGAGCAGTTCTTC. Its protein is CASSPSLSRDNEQFF.

V and J are TRBV27 and TRBJ2-2, with a tentative D call TRBD2 (6 bases). Germline CDR1 MNHEY, CDR2 SMNVEV (reference sequence). V shed 3 bases and J shed 6 bases, with 29 bases lying between them. The CDR3 consists of 20 residues. This chain's CDR3 is CASSLLEYSGTDYVSGELFF. The CDR3 bases are TGTGCCAGCAGTTTGCTCGAATATAGTGGGACGGACTACGTCTCCGGGGAGCTGTTTTTT.

V gene TRBV10-3 combines with J gene TRBJ1-2; D remains unclear. Germline V lookup: CDR1 ENHRY, CDR2 SYGVKD. The CDR3 has 14 residues. V gave up 3 bases and J gave up 4 bases, with 12 bases separating them. The CDR3 DNA reads as TGTGCCATCAGTGAAAGGACGGAGGGCTATGGCTACACCTTC. This encodes CAISERTEGYGYTF.

V usage is TRBV27 and J usage is TRBJ2-1; D remains ambiguous. Germline V lookup: CDR1 MNHEY, CDR2 SMNVEV (reference sequence). Trimming stripped 4 bases from V and 0 bases from J, with 13 bases between. The CDR3 runs 16 residues. CDR3 bases: TGTGCCAGCAGTTCCCCGACATTCCGCTCCTACAATGAGCAGTTCTTC. Translation gives CASSSPTFRSYNEQFF.

This clone counts as medium-sized. The chain joins TRBV9 to TRBJ1-2; D is unresolved. V lost 0 bases and J lost 5, with 5 bases in between. The CDR3 extends over 12 amino acids. Germline V gene data show CDR1 as SGDLS and CDR2 as YYNGEE. DNA of the CDR3: TGTGCCAGCAGCGTAGGTGGATATGGCTACACCTTC. This codes for CASSVGGYGYTF.

The chain is built from TRBV25-1 and TRBJ2-6, with unresolved D. Germline lookup yields CDR1 MGHDK and CDR2 SYGVNS. The CDR3 covers 14 residues. V was trimmed by 6 bases and J by 2 bases, leaving 8 bases between them. CDR3 residues: CASSPPAGANVLTF. CDR3 DNA sequence: TGTGCCAGCAGCCCTCCGGCTGGGGCCAACGTCCTGACTTTC.

In its sample, this clone was seen a few times. V usage is TRBV27 and J usage is TRBJ1-2; D is ambiguous. The germline V gene encodes CDR1 MNHEY and CDR2 SMNVEV (reference sequence). The CDR3 runs 11 residues. The V and J ends lost 11 bases and 2 bases respectively, with 9 bases between them. The DNA for the CDR3 is TGTGCCTCTGGGGTAAACTATGGCTACACCTTC. Encoded protein: CASGVNYGYTF.

The count of this clone is one. V usage is TRBV25-1 and J usage is TRBJ1-4; tentatively, D is TRBD1 (5 bases). V gave up 2 bases and J gave up 7 bases, with 11 bases separating them. The CDR3 extends over 14 amino acids. Germline-derived CDR1 and CDR2 are MGHDK and SYGVNS. The CDR3 loop reads CASSEGGGVEKLFF. The CDR3 nucleotides are TGTGCCAGCAGTGAAGGGGGGGGTGTTGAAAAACTGTTTTTT.

This clone showed up just a few times. The V gene is TRBV29-1, the J gene TRBJ2-2; 7 positions agree with TRBD1. Germline V gives CDR1 SQVTM, CDR2 ANQGSEA. J was trimmed by 4 bases and V by 6 bases; bases with no gene match: 5. This CDR3 is 13 amino acids long. The CDR3 nucleotides are TGCAGCGTACCACAGGGGTTCACCGGGGAGCTGTTTTTT. It translates to CSVPQGFTGELFF.

The chain employs TRBV6-6 and TRBJ2-1; no firm D call. V gave up 2 bases and J gave up 10 bases, with 15 bases separating them. This CDR3 comprises 14 residues. Germline values: CDR1 MNHNY, CDR2 SVGAGI (reference sequence). CDR3 bases: TGTGCCAGCAGTTACGCACACGTAGGGCTGGAGCAGTTCTTC. It translates to CASSYAHVGLEQFF.